Listed here are 2 T cell receptor beta chains from one sample, sequenced in a study of beta chain features in type 1 diabetes. As every portion of the isolated RNA was reverse transcribed, the sequencing read expressed TCRB transcripts. The method was immunoSEQ multiplex PCR; TCRdb's version includes in-frame clones alone and lacks a portion of them. This sample has 500,000 to 700,000 clones, with 15% to 18% found just once. The sequenced sample consisted of naive CD4+ T cells from blood. The receptors shown here come from a man between 18 and 29 years old in good health.

The rearrangement joins TRBV4-3 to TRBJ1-2; TRBD1 agrees at 8 bases. CDR1 is LGHNA, CDR2 YSLEER, per germline. J lost 2 bases, V lost 1 base, and 6 bases had no gene match. The CDR3 is 16 amino acids. As DNA, the CDR3 is TGCGCCAGCAGCCAAGCGTCGGGGACAGGCAACTATGGCTACACCTTC. Translating it yields CASSQASGTGNYGYTF.

This clone was observed a few times. V is TRBV29-1 and J is TRBJ2-3, with D possibly TRBD1 on 5 matching bases. The CDR3 spans 11 residues. Germline values: CDR1 SQVTM, CDR2 ANQGSEA. V was trimmed by 7 bases and J by 2 bases, leaving 7 bases between them. CDR3 nucleotides: TGCAGCGGGGGCCTCACAGATACGCAGTATTTT. It specifies CSGGLTDTQYF.